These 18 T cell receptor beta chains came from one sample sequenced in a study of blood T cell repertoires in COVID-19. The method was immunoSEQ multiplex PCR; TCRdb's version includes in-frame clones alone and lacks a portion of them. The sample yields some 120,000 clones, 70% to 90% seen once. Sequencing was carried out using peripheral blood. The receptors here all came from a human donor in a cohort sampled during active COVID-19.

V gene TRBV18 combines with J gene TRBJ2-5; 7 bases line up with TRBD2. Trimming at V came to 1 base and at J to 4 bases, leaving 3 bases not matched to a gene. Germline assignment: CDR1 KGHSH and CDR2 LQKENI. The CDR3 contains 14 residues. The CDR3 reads CASSPRLAAETQYF. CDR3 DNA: TGTGCCAGCTCACCACGGCTAGCGGCAGAGACCCAGTACTTC.

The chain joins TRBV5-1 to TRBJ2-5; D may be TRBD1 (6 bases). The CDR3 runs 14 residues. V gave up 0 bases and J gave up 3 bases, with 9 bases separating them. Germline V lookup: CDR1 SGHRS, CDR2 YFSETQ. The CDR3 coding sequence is TGCGCCAGCAGCTTGGGGGCAGGGGAAGAGACCCAGTACTTC. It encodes CASSLGAGEETQYF.

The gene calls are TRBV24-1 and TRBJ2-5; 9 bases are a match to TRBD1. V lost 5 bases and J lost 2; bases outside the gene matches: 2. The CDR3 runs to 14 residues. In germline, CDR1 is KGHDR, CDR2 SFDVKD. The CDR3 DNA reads TGTGCCACCAGTGGTGGGACAGGGCAAGAGACCCAGTACTTC. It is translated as CATSGGTGQETQYF.

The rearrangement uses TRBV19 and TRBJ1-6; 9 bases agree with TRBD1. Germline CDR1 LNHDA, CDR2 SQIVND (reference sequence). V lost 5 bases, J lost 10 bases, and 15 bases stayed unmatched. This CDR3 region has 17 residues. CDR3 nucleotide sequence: TGTGCCAGTAGTCAGAGAGCCGGGACAGGGCTTCGGTCACCCCTCCACTTT. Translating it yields CASSQRAGTGLRSPLHF.

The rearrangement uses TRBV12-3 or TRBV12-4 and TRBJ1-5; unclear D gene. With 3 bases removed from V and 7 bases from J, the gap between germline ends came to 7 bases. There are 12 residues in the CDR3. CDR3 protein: CASSLPGQPQHF. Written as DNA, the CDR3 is TGTGCCAGCAGTTTGCCAGGCCAGCCCCAGCATTTT.

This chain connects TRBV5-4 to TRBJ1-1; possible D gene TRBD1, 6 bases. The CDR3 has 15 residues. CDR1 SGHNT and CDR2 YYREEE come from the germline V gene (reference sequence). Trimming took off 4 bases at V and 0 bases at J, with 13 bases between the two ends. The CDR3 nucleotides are TGTGCCAGCAGCGCGGTGACAGGACTGAACACTGAAGCTTTCTTT. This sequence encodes CASSAVTGLNTEAFF.

The CDR3 coding sequence is TGTGCCAGCAGCCAAGAAACGGGGGGCAGGTGGAATTCACCCCTCCACTTT. This sequence encodes CASSQETGGRWNSPLHF. V gene TRBV3-1 (or the pseudogene TRBV3-2) combines with J gene TRBJ1-6, with D possibly being TRBD1 (6 bases). Looked up from germline, CDR1 is LGHDT and CDR2 is YNNKEL (reference sequence). The V end was cut by 0 bases, the J end by 7 bases, with 16 bases between. The CDR3 has 17 residues.

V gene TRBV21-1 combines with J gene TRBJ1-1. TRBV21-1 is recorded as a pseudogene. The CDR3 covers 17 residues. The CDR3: CASSKEFQGRGGTEAFF. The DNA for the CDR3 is TGTGCCAGCAGCAAAGAGTTTCAGGGCCGGGGAGGGACTGAAGCTTTCTTT.

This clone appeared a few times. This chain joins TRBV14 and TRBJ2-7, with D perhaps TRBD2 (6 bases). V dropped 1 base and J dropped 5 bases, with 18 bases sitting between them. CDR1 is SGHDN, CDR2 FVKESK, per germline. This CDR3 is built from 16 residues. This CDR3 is CASSQASGGRIDEQYF. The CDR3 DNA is TGTGCCAGCAGCCAAGCGAGTGGGGGGAGAATCGACGAGCAGTACTTC.

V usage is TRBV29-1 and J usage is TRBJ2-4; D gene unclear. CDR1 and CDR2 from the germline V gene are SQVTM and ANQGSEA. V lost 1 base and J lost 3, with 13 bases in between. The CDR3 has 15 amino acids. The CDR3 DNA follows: TGCAGCGTTGAAGTGTTTACGTCCAGCAAAAACATTCAGTACTTC. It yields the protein CSVEVFTSSKNIQYF.

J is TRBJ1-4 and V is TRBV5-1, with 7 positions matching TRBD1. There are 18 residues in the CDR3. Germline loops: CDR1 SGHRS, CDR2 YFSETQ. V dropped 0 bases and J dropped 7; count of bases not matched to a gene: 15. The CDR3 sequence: CASSLAPTGVRDSEKLFF. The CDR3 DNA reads TGCGCCAGCAGCTTGGCCCCAACAGGGGTAAGGGATAGTGAAAAACTGTTTTTT. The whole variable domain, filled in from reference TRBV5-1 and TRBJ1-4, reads KAGVTQTPRYLIKTRGQQVTLSCSPISGHRSVSWYQQTPGQGLQFLFEYFSETQRNKGNFPGRFSGRQFSNSRSEMNVSTLELGDSALYLCASSLAPTGVRDSEKLFFGSGTQLSVL.

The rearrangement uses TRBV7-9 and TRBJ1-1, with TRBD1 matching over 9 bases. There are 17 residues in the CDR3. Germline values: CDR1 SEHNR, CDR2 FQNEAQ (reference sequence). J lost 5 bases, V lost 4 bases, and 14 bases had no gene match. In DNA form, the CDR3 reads TGTGCCAGCAGCTCGACGACAGGGGGAAAGTGGCGGACTGAAGCTTTCTTT. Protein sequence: CASSSTTGGKWRTEAFF.

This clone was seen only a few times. For the CDR3, the DNA is TGTGCCAGCAGCGAAGGTGGGGGACAGGGGATACTCCACTTT. Translation: CASSEGGGQGILHF. The chain uses TRBV6-4 and TRBJ1-6; TRBD1 matches at 10 bases. Germline assignment: CDR1 MRHNA and CDR2 SNTAGT. After removal of 6 bases from V and 16 bases from J, the junction contained 12 bases not matched to a gene. The CDR3 contains 14 residues.

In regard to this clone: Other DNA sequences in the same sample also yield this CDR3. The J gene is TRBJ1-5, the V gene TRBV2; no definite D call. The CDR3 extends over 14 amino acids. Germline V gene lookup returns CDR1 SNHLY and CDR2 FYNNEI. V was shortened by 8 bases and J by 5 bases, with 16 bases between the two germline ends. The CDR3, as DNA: TGTGCCAGCCGCCGTGGCCGGACTGATCAGCCCCAGCATTTT. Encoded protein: CASRRGRTDQPQHF.

CDR3 coding DNA: TGTGCCAGCAGTGCCTCACTAGCGGGGGGCTTCACAGATACGCAGTATTTT. Protein: CASSASLAGGFTDTQYF. V usage is TRBV25-1 and J usage is TRBJ2-3; 12 bases map to TRBD2. V gave up 4 bases and J gave up 2 bases; unmatched junction bases: 7. Germline loops: CDR1 MGHDK, CDR2 SYGVNS. The CDR3 is 17 residues long.

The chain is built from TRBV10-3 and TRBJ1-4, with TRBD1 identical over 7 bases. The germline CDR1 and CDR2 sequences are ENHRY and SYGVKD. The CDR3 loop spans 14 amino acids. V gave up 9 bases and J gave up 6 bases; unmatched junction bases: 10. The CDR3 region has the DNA TGTGCCATAAGGGGCCCCGGGACAGATGAAAAACTGTTTTTT. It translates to CAIRGPGTDEKLFF.

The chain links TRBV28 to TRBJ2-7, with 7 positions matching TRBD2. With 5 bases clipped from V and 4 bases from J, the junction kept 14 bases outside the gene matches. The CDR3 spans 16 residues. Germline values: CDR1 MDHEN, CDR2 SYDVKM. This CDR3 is CASSPWGGAAGYEQYF. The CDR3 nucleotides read TGTGCCAGCAGTCCATGGGGGGGAGCCGCCGGGTACGAGCAGTACTTC.

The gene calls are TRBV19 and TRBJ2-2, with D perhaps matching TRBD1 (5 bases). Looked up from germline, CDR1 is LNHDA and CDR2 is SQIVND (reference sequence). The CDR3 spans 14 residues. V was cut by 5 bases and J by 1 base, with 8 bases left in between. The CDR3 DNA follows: TGTGCCAGTAGTGATCAGGGGAACACCGGGGAGCTGTTTTTT. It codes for CASSDQGNTGELFF. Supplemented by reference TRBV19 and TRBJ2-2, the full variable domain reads DGGITQSPKYLFRKEGQNVTLSCEQNLNHDAMYWYRQDPGQGLRLIYYSQIVNDFQKGDIAEGYSVSREKKESFPLTVTSAQKNPTAFYLCASSDQGNTGELFFGEGSRLTVL.